This passage covers 25 T cell receptor beta chains from one sample sequenced in a study of cytomegalovirus exposure and HLA in healthy donors. The study ran its PCR with 60 Vbeta and 13 Jbeta primers. Produced via immunoSEQ multiplex PCR; TCRdb's table is partial and in-frame only. Of about 140,000 clones in the sample, 75% to 90% are singletons; the top ten hold 2.9%. Source material: PBMCs. The source is a woman in her 30s in good health and CMV-seronegative.

This chain connects TRBV19 to TRBJ2-5, with 12 bases identical to TRBD1. CDR1 LNHDA and CDR2 SQIVND come from the germline V gene (reference sequence). This CDR3 region has 16 residues. The V segment lost 5 bases and the J segment 4 bases; nucleotides outside the gene matches: 8. CDR3 sequence reads: CASSDPGQGAGETQYF. In DNA form, the CDR3 reads TGTGCCAGTAGTGACCCGGGACAGGGGGCTGGAGAGACCCAGTACTTC.

This clone has more than one count but fewer than ten. The chain combines TRBV27 with TRBJ1-1; TRBD1 matches 8 bases. The CDR3 is made up of 14 amino acids. J gave up 1 base and V 4 bases, and 2 bases lay outside the gene matches. Germline assignment: CDR1 MNHEY and CDR2 SMNVEV (reference sequence). The CDR3: CASSYRGSNTEAFF. CDR3 DNA: TGTGCCAGCAGTTACAGGGGGTCGAACACTGAAGCTTTCTTT.

As regards this clone: Mismatch with germline at one junction end may stem from a read error. The J gene is TRBJ2-1, the V gene TRBV7-9; TRBD2 agrees at 9 bases. The CDR3 contains 14 residues. In germline, CDR1 is SEHNR, CDR2 FQNEAQ (reference sequence). The CDR3 DNA sequence: TGTTCCAGCAGCTTAGGGGCGGGAGGGAGGGAGCAGTTCTTC. Translating it yields CSSSLGAGGREQFF.

The chain has TRBV7-9 and TRBJ2-7; D is perhaps TRBD2 (6 bases). The CDR3 is made up of 16 amino acids. Germline V gives CDR1 SEHNR, CDR2 FQNEAQ (reference sequence). Trimming cost V 5 bases and J 3 bases, with 20 bases left between them. The CDR3 DNA reads as TGTGCCAGCAGCCACGGGGGTGCGGGCCCTTTCTACGAGCAGTACTTC. Translating it yields CASSHGGAGPFYEQYF.

This clone has just a few counts. The chain uses TRBV2 and TRBJ2-7, with TRBD1 matching 7 bases. The germline V gene has CDR1 SNHLY and CDR2 FYNNEI. The CDR3 length is 14 residues. J was trimmed by 2 bases and V by 7 bases; bases with no gene match: 8. The CDR3 DNA sequence: TGTGCCAGCACTCCAAAGGACAGGCCCTACGAGCAGTACTTC. Its protein is CASTPKDRPYEQYF.

About this clone: Compared with germline, one end of the junction differs, possibly owing to a read error. The chain links TRBV5-4 to TRBJ2-3; D might be TRBD1 (5 bases). CDR3 length: 13 residues. Germline lookup yields CDR1 SGHNT and CDR2 YYREEE (reference sequence). The CDR3, as DNA: TGTGCCAGCAGCCTCGACAGCACCGATACGCAGTATTTT. Its translation: CASSLDSTDTQYF. The complete variable domain, with remaining parts taken from reference TRBV5-4 and TRBJ2-3, reads ETGVTQSPTHLIKTRGQQVTLRCSSQSGHNTVSWYQQALGQGPQFIFQYYREEENGRGNFPPRFSGLQFPNYSSELNVNALELDDSALYLCASSLDSTDTQYFGPGTRLTVL.

The chain combines TRBV6-4 with TRBJ2-5; 7 bases fit TRBD2. V lost 2 bases and J lost 1; bases outside the gene matches: 4. Germline V CDR1 and CDR2: MRHNA, SNTAGT. This CDR3 has 15 amino acids. The CDR3 coding sequence is TGTGCCAGCAGTGACGGTGGGGGGGGCCAAGAGACCCAGTACTTC. Protein: CASSDGGGGQETQYF.

This chain links TRBV4-2 with TRBJ2-1; 7 bases are a match to TRBD2. This CDR3 comprises 15 residues. J lost 0 bases, V lost 1 base, and 0 bases had no gene match. Germline V gives CDR1 LGHNA, CDR2 YNFKEQ. The CDR3 DNA reads as TGTGCCAGCAGCCAAGGCGGGGGCTCCTACAATGAGCAGTTCTTC. It codes for CASSQGGGSYNEQFF.

The rearrangement uses TRBV5-1 and TRBJ2-3; 8 bases match TRBD2. This CDR3 spans 14 amino acids. Germline V gene lookup returns CDR1 SGHRS and CDR2 YFSETQ. Unmatched junction bases numbered 7, after V lost 4 bases and J lost 6 bases. CDR3 region: CASSPGGWTDTQYF. CDR3 coding DNA: TGCGCCAGCAGCCCGGGGGGGTGGACGGATACGCAGTATTTT.

This sequence joins TRBV4-1 and TRBJ2-5, with 7 bases aligning to TRBD2. Trimming cost V 1 base and J 1 base; bases outside gene matches: 6. Germline CDR1 is MGHRA and CDR2 is YSYEKL. The CDR3 consists of 16 residues. The CDR3, as DNA: TGCGCCAGCAGCCAAGGGGTAGGGAGGGGCCAAGAGACCCAGTACTTC. This sequence encodes CASSQGVGRGQETQYF.

The chain is built from TRBV12-5 and TRBJ2-7, with 11 bases identical to TRBD1. Germline V lookup: CDR1 LGHNT, CDR2 FRNRAP. The CDR3 has 14 amino acids. After removal of 3 bases from V and 7 bases from J, the junction contained 5 bases not matched to a gene. CDR3 sequence reads: CASGLGTGGLEQYF. In nucleotides, the CDR3 is TGTGCTAGTGGTTTAGGGACAGGGGGTTTGGAGCAGTACTTC.

This sequence joins TRBV15 and TRBJ1-3; tentative D call: TRBD1 (5 bases). From germline, CDR1 is LNHNV and CDR2 YYDKDF (reference sequence). Trimming stripped 3 bases from V and 0 bases from J, with 12 bases between. The CDR3 runs to 16 residues. CDR3 residues: CATSRETANSGNTIYF. The CDR3 bases are TGTGCCACCAGCAGGGAGACAGCCAACTCTGGAAACACCATATATTTT.

The gene calls are TRBV27 and TRBJ1-4, with a tentative D call TRBD1 (5 bases). V was pared by 8 bases and J by 8 bases, with 15 bases between. The CDR3 has 13 amino acids. Germline V gene lookup returns CDR1 MNHEY and CDR2 SMNVEV (reference sequence). The CDR3 region is CASGLRDWEKLFF. The CDR3 coding sequence is TGTGCCAGCGGACTCCGGGACTGGGAAAAACTGTTTTTT.

J is TRBJ2-5 and V is TRBV30, with D possibly being TRBD1 (5 bases). The J call may be in error: the DNA end matches TRBJ2-7 better. This CDR3 comprises 11 residues. The V gene's germline CDR1 is GTSNPN and CDR2 SVGIG (reference sequence). CDR3 loop: CAWGTGYEQYF. In nucleotides, the CDR3 is TGTGCCTGGGGAACAGGCTACGAGCAGTACTTC.

V gene TRBV11-2 combines with J gene TRBJ2-7; 8 bases fit TRBD1. V lost 4 bases to trimming and J lost 2 bases; unmatched junction nucleotides: 4. Germline V lookup: CDR1 SGHAT, CDR2 FQNNGV. This CDR3 has 14 residues. The DNA for the CDR3 is TGTGCCAGCAGCTCGACAGGGGCCACCTACGAGCAGTACTTC. This translates into CASSSTGATYEQYF. The full variable domain, in which reference TRBV11-2 and TRBJ2-7 provide the parts outside the CDR3, is EAGVAQSPRYKIIEKRQSVAFWCNPISGHATLYWYQQILGQGPKLLIQFQNNGVVDDSQLPKDRFSAERLKGVDSTLKIQPAKLEDSAVYLCASSSTGATYEQYFGPGTRLTVT.

The gene calls are TRBV5-6 and TRBJ2-4; 7 nucleotides align to TRBD1. The CDR3 runs 17 residues. From germline, CDR1 is SGHDT and CDR2 YYEEEE. J lost 2 bases, V lost 1 base, and 9 bases had no gene match. The CDR3: CASSLTVQQGTKNIQYF. CDR3 DNA sequence: TGTGCCAGCAGCTTGACTGTCCAACAGGGGACCAAAAACATTCAGTACTTC.

The CDR3 coding sequence is TGTGCCAGCAGGCTAGCGGGAGTCAGCTCCTACGAGCAGTACTTC. Encoded protein: CASRLAGVSSYEQYF. This chain uses TRBV7-2 with TRBJ2-7; 10 bases line up with TRBD2. Per the germline V gene, CDR1 is SGHTA and CDR2 is FQGNSA. V shed 6 bases and J 0 bases; nucleotides not matched to a gene: 5. The CDR3 runs 15 residues.

This chain connects TRBV5-4 to TRBJ2-7, with 14 bases lining up with TRBD2. Germline-derived CDR1 and CDR2 are SGHNT and YYREEE (reference sequence). V trimming: 0 bases; J trimming: 5 bases; junction bases outside the gene matches: 4. This CDR3 is 16 amino acids long. The chain's CDR3 is CASSLAGTSGSNEQYF. Here the CDR3 DNA reads TGTGCCAGCAGCTTGGCCGGGACTAGCGGGAGCAACGAGCAGTACTTC.

This chain uses TRBV7-3 with TRBJ2-3; 9 bases agree with TRBD2. Trimming at V came to 5 bases and at J to 0 bases, leaving 12 bases not matched to a gene. The CDR3 runs to 18 residues. CDR1 SGHTA and CDR2 FQGTGA come from the germline V gene. DNA of the CDR3: TGTGCCAGCAGCACCCAGGGGGGGCGGGGGGGAAGCACAGATACGCAGTATTTT. Its translation is CASSTQGGRGGSTDTQYF.

For this clone: Other nucleotide sequences in the sample specify the same CDR3. The rearrangement links TRBV6-6 to TRBJ1-1; unclear D gene. CDR1 is MNHNY and CDR2 is SVGAGI in the germline V gene (reference sequence). The CDR3 is made up of 16 amino acids. Trimming removed 6 bases at V and 1 base at J, with 18 bases between. In DNA, the CDR3 is TGTGCCAGCAGCAGCCTCCCCGACTCTTGGAACACTGAAGCTTTCTTT. Its translation is CASSSLPDSWNTEAFF.

This clone was seen a single time. The chain joins TRBV5-4 to TRBJ1-1, with a possible D match to TRBD1 (6 bases). The CDR3 sequence is 15 residues long. Germline assignment: CDR1 SGHNT and CDR2 YYREEE (reference sequence). The V and J ends lost 7 bases and 0 bases respectively, with 16 bases between them. CDR3 sequence reads: CASWAGTGLNTEAFF. In nucleotides, the CDR3 is TGTGCCAGCTGGGCGGGTACAGGGTTGAACACTGAAGCTTTCTTT.

The rearrangement uses TRBV19 and TRBJ2-7; the match to TRBD1 covers 9 bases. Germline V gene data show CDR1 as LNHDA and CDR2 as SQIVND (reference sequence). The CDR3 runs 17 residues. The V and J ends lost 4 bases and 4 bases, in that order; junction bases with no gene match: 14. The CDR3 reads CASSTSAGGTGIYEQYF. CDR3 coding DNA: TGTGCCAGTAGTACCTCCGCCGGCGGGACAGGGATATACGAGCAGTACTTC. Full variable domain (missing parts from reference TRBV19 and TRBJ2-7): DGGITQSPKYLFRKEGQNVTLSCEQNLNHDAMYWYRQDPGQGLRLIYYSQIVNDFQKGDIAEGYSVSREKKESFPLTVTSAQKNPTAFYLCASSTSAGGTGIYEQYFGPGTRLTVT.

This sequence joins TRBV5-4 and TRBJ2-6; D gene uncertain. Per the germline V gene, CDR1 is SGHNT and CDR2 is YYREEE (reference sequence). V lost 1 base and J 7 bases, leaving 9 bases between the germline ends. The CDR3 totals 14 residues. The CDR3 here is CASSLPLLANVLTF. The CDR3 DNA reads TGTGCCAGCAGCTTGCCCCTCCTAGCCAACGTCCTGACTTTC.

The chain carries TRBV28 and TRBJ1-1; D call uncertain. Trimming removed 4 bases at V and 7 bases at J, with 10 bases between. Germline-derived CDR1 and CDR2 are MDHEN and SYDVKM. The CDR3 totals 12 residues. As DNA, the CDR3 is TGTGCCAGCAGTTCCCGGGTGATTGAAGCTTTCTTT. This sequence encodes CASSSRVIEAFF.

The chain combines TRBV29-1 with TRBJ1-5; D unresolved. V lost 4 bases, J lost 2 bases, and 9 bases lay in between. The CDR3 consists of 13 residues. Per the germline V gene, CDR1 is SQVTM and CDR2 is ANQGSEA. This CDR3 reads CSVVVGGNQPQHF. The CDR3 DNA reads TGCAGCGTTGTGGTCGGGGGCAATCAGCCCCAGCATTTT.